These 11 T cell receptor beta chains originate from one sample sequenced in a study of blood T cells in healthy people across ages (dated by TCRdb to between 2014 and 2016). The library relied on 5' RACE. For sequencing, an Illumina HiSeq 2500 was employed. The second PCR ran for roughly 7 to 12 cycles and used a J-beta primer mix along with a sample-barcoded 5' primer. Using fastp trimming at Q25 and MiXCR clonotype assembly, TCRdb reanalyzed the public sequencing data and kept in-frame beta chains. CDR3 protein duplicates are merged, each entry listing the most common genes and DNA. Present in this sample are about 620,000 distinct CDR3 sequences, about 50% of which were seen just once. Clones ranked in the top ten supply around an eighth of the sample. Sequencing was performed on blood. The receptors derive from a woman at least 80 years old in good health.

The chain has TRBV18 and TRBJ2-7; D is unclear. Germline-derived CDR1 and CDR2 are KGHSH and LQKENI. The CDR3 spans 13 residues. V was cut by 2 bases and J by 0 bases, with 5 bases left in between. As DNA, the CDR3 is TGTGCCAGCTCACCAGTGGTCTCCTACGAGCAGTACTTC. It translates to CASSPVVSYEQYF. The full variable domain, in which reference TRBV18 and TRBJ2-7 provide the parts outside the CDR3, is NAGVMQNPRHLVRRRGQEARLRCSPMKGHSHVYWYRQLPEEGLKFMVYLQKENIIDESGMPKERFSAEFPKEGPSILRIQQVVRGDSAAYFCASSPVVSYEQYFGPGTRLTVT.

About this clonotype itself: A much more abundant neighbour one base away suggests this may be a read error. This sequence joins TRBV5-5 and TRBJ1-4; D remains ambiguous. The CDR3 totals 16 residues. Germline values: CDR1 SGHKS, CDR2 YYEKEE (reference sequence). CDR3 DNA sequence: TGTGCCAACAGCTCGGGAGGCACCGCGGCTAATGAAAAACTGTTTTTT. Translating it yields CANSSGGTAANEKLFF.

J is TRBJ2-1 and V is TRBV6-2 or TRBV6-3; possibly TRBD2 for D (6 bases). The length of the CDR3 is 16 residues. Germline CDR1 and CDR2: MNHEY and SVGEGT. The V end lost 0 bases, the J end lost 2 bases, and 11 bases lay between the germline ends. Written as DNA, the CDR3 is TGTGCCAGCAGTTACTCGGCGACTAGTACCTACAATGAGCAGTTCTTC. Protein product: CASSYSATSTYNEQFF.

The chain has TRBV28 and TRBJ1-5; D might be TRBD1 (5 bases). CDR3 length: 15 amino acids. The germline gives CDR1 MDHEN, CDR2 SYDVKM. V lost 4 bases to trimming and J lost 2 bases, with 12 bases between them. The chain's CDR3 is CASSSRVRGNQPQHF. CDR3 DNA: TGTGCCAGCAGTTCCAGGGTCAGGGGCAATCAGCCCCAGCATTTT.

This clonotype was seen more than once but under ten times. This chain links TRBV5-1 with TRBJ2-1, with 8 positions matching TRBD1. Trimming cost V 0 bases and J 0 bases; bases outside gene matches: 2. The CDR3 runs to 16 residues. CDR1 is SGHRS and CDR2 is YFSETQ in the germline V gene. In nucleotides, the CDR3 is TGCGCCAGCAGCTTGGGTACAGGGGGCTCCTACAATGAGCAGTTCTTC. Protein: CASSLGTGGSYNEQFF.

The chain has TRBV19 and TRBJ2-2; D is undetermined. Deletions cut 5 bases from V and 3 bases from J, with 13 bases between. The CDR3 contains 15 residues. The germline gives CDR1 LNHDA, CDR2 SQIVND (reference sequence). The CDR3 is CASSPGRLHTGELFF. The CDR3, as DNA: TGTGCCAGTAGTCCCGGACGGCTACACACCGGGGAGCTGTTTTTT.

This clonotype was counted at least ten times. The chain employs TRBV14 and TRBJ2-3; D unresolved. CDR1 and CDR2 (germline): SGHDN, FVKESK. The CDR3 length is 12 residues. V was trimmed by 5 bases and J by 1 base, leaving 4 bases between them. CDR3 nucleotide sequence: TGTGCCAGCAGCACCCGCACAGATACGCAGTATTTT. Translation gives CASSTRTDTQYF.

Only a few counts were recorded for this clonotype. The rearrangement joins TRBV5-1 to TRBJ1-5; weak D call: TRBD1 (5 bases). The length of the CDR3 is 15 residues. Trimming cost V 0 bases and J 3 bases, with 10 bases left between them. CDR1 is SGHRS, CDR2 YFSETQ, per germline. Here the CDR3 reads CASSLDSGNNQPQHF. CDR3 in DNA: TGCGCCAGCAGCTTGGATTCAGGGAACAATCAGCCCCAGCATTTT.

This clonotype was seen repeatedly, ten times or more. The V and J genes are TRBV20-1 and TRBJ1-6; D ambiguous. Germline-derived CDR1 and CDR2 are DFQATT and SNEGSKA (reference sequence). The V end was cut by 4 bases, the J end by 0 bases, with 13 bases between. The CDR3 sequence is 16 residues long. CDR3 amino acids: CSANSRESSYNSPLHF. CDR3 in DNA: TGCAGTGCTAATAGTCGCGAGAGCTCCTATAATTCACCCCTCCACTTT.

This chain connects TRBV7-8 to TRBJ2-7; TRBD2 aligns across 7 bases. Near its end, the DNA agrees better with TRBJ2-5, so the J call may be wrong. The length of the CDR3 is 17 residues. Germline V gene data show CDR1 as SGHVS and CDR2 as FQNEAQ. CDR3 loop: CASSLGVSGFLQETQYF. CDR3 nucleotides: TGTGCCAGCAGCTTAGGGGTTAGCGGGTTCCTCCAAGAGACCCAGTACTTC.

This rearrangement joins TRBV2 to TRBJ1-1, with unresolved D. In germline, CDR1 is SNHLY, CDR2 FYNNEI. V lost 10 bases and J lost 1, with 7 bases in between. There are 11 residues in the CDR3. The CDR3 spells CANLRNTEAFF. CDR3 nucleotide sequence: TGTGCCAACCTCAGGAACACTGAAGCTTTCTTT.